This T cell receptor beta chain appears in the sequencing data of a study of patients and donors after allogeneic stem cell transplantation. Germline V gives CDR1 SEHNR, CDR2 FQNEAQ (reference sequence). CDR3 size: 11 residues. The V end was cut by 2 bases, the J end by 8 bases, with 6 bases between. TCRdb ran MiXCR on the RT-PCR reads and lists one entry per CDR3 protein. Of about 960,000 distinct CDR3 sequences in the sample, around 17% were seen once. The TCR comes from a human donor who was either an allogeneic HSCT recipient or a stem cell or donor lymphocyte infusion donor (not recorded which). It is not recorded whose cells these are; they may come from a transplant donor. The gene calls are TRBV7-9 and TRBJ1-2; D not resolved. The sequencing input was blood, either unsorted or a sorted T cell fraction (not recorded which). The CDR3: CASSLQEGYTF. The CDR3 nucleotides read TGTGCCAGCAGCTTACAGGAAGGCTACACCTTC.